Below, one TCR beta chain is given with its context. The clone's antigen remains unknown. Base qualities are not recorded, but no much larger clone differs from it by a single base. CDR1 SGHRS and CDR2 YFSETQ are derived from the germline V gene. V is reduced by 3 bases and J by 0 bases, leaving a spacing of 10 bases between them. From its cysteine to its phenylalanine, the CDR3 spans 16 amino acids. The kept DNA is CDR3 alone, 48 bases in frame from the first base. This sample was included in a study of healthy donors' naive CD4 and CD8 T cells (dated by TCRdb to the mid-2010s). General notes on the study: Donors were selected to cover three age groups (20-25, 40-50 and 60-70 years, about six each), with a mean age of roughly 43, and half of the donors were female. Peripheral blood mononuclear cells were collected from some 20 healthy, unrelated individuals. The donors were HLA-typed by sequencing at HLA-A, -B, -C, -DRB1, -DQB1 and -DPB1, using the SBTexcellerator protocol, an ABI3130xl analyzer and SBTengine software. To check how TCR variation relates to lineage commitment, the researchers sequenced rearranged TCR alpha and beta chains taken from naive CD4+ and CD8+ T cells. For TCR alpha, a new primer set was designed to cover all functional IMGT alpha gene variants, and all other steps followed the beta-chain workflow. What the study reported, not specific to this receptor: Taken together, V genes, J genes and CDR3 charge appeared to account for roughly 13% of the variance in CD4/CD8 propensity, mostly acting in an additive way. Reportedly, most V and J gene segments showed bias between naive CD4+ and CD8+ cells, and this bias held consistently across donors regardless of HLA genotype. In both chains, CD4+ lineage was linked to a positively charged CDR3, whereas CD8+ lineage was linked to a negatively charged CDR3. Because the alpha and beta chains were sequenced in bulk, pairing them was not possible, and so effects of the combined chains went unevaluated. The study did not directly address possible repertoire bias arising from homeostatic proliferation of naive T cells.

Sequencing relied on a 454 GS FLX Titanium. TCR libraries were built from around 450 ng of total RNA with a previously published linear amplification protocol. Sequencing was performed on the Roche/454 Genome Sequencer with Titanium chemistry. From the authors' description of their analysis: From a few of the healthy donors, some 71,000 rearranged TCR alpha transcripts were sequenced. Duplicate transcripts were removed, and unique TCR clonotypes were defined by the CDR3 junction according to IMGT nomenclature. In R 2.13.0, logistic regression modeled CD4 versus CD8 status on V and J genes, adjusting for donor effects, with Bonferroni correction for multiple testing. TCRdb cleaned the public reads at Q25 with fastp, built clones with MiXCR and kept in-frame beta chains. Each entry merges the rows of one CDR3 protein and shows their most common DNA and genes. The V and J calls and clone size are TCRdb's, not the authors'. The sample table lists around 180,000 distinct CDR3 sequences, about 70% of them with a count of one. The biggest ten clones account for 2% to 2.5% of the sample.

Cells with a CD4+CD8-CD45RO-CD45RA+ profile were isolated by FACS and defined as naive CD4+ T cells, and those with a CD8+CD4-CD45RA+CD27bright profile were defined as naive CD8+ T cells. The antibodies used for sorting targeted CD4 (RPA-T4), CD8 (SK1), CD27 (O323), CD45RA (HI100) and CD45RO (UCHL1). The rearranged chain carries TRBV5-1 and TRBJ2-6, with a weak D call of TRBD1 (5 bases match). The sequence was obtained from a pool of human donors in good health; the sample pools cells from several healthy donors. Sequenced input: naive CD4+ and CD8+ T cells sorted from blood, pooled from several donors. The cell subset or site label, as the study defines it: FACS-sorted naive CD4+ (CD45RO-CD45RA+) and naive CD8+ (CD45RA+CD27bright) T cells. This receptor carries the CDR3 CASSSTEASGANVLTF. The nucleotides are TGCGCCAGCAGCTCGACAGAGGCCTCTGGGGCCAACGTCCTGACTTTC.